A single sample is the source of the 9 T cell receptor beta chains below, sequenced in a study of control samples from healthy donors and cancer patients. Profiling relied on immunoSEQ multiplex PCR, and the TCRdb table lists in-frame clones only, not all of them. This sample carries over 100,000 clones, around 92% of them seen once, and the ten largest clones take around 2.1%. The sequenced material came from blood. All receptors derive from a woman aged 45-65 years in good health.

The CDR3 here is CASSPLREGRMNTDTQYF. CDR3 DNA sequence: TGTGCCAGCTCACCACTGAGGGAGGGCCGTATGAACACAGATACGCAGTATTTT. V usage is TRBV18 and J usage is TRBJ2-3; 7 bases map to TRBD2. V was clipped by 1 base and J by 2 bases; unmatched bases: 12. Germline V CDR1 and CDR2: KGHSH, LQKENI. The CDR3 contains 18 residues.

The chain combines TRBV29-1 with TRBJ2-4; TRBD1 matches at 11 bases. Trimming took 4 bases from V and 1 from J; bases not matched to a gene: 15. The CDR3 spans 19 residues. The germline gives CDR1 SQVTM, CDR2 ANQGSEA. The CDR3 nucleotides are TGCAGCGTTGTACGTTTCTCGCGGACAGGGGGCAGCGCCAAAAACATTCAGTACTTC. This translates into CSVVRFSRTGGSAKNIQYF.

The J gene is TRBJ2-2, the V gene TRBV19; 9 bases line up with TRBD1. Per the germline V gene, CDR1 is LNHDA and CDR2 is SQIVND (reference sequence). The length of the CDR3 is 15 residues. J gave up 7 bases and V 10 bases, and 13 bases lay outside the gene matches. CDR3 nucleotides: TGTGCCACTGAGTCCGTGGGACAGGGTGACGGGGAGCTGTTTTTT. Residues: CATESVGQGDGELFF.

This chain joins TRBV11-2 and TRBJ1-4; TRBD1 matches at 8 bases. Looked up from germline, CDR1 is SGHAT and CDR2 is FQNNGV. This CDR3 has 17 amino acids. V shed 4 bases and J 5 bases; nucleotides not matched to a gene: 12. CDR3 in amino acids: CASSSTSQGQENEKLFF. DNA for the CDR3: TGTGCCAGCAGCTCAACCTCCCAGGGACAGGAAAATGAAAAACTGTTTTTT.

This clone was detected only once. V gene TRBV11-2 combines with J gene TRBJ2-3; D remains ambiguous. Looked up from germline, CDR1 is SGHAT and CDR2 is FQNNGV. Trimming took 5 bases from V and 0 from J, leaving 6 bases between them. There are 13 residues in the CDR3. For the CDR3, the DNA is TGTGCCAGCAGCCCACTAAGCACAGATACGCAGTATTTT. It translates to CASSPLSTDTQYF.

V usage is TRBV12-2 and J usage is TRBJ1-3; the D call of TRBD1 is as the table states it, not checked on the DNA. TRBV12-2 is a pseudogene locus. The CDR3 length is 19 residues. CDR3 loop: CASRLGGGETGVPGNTIYF. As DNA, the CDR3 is TGTGCAAGTCGCTTAGGCGGCGGAGAGACAGGGGTCCCTGGAAACACCATATATTTT.

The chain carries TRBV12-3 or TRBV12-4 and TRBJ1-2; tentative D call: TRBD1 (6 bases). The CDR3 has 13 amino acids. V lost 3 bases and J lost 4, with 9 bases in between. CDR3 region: CASSLRGAYGYTF. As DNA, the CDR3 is TGTGCCAGCAGTTTGAGGGGGGCCTATGGCTACACCTTC.

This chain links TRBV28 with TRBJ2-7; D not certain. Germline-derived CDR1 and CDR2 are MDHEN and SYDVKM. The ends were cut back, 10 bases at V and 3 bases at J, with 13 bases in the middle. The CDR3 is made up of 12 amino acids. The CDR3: CATTGQNYEQYF. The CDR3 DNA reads TGTGCCACCACTGGCCAGAACTACGAGCAGTACTTC.

CDR3 loop: CASSESGRGYEQYF. The DNA of the CDR3 is TGTGCCAGCAGTGAATCGGGCAGGGGTTACGAGCAGTACTTC. The V call is TRBV6-1, the J call TRBJ2-7; maybe TRBD1 (6 bases). CDR3 size: 14 residues. The V gene lost 2 bases and the J gene lost 4 bases, with 12 bases spanning the gap. The germline V gene encodes CDR1 MNHNS and CDR2 SASEGT.